This T cell receptor (beta chain) is drawn from a study of T-cell reconstitution after alpha-beta-depleted transplantation in children. Notes on the study in general: At one year after transplant, newly produced T cells mostly accounted for T-cell counts and diversity.

Losses at the gene ends were 0 bases for V and 9 bases for J; bases not matched to a gene: 14. The CDR3 runs 16 residues. CDR1 is SGHTA and CDR2 is FQGNSA in the germline V gene. Unique molecular identifiers tagged the TCRbeta library. Each CDR3 protein is one row after TCRdb ran MiXCR on the PCR reads. This sample yields roughly 200,000 distinct CDR3 sequences, of which about 8.4% are seen a single time; 35% to 45% belongs to the top ten. A note on this clonotype: Its cognate antigen is unknown.

This TCR came from a male patient between 2 and 10 years old who had a stem cell transplant for acute myeloid leukemia, so the T cells may come from the graft donor. The specimen comprised PBMCs, mostly from graft donor cells, sampled 360 days after TCRalphabeta/CD19-depleted stem cell transplant. The chain couples TRBV7-2 to TRBJ2-7; TRBD2 aligns across 7 bases. Here the CDR3 DNA reads TGTGCCAGCAGCTTAGCGGTTGGACTAGAGGGGATCGCGCAGTACTTC. It translates to CASSLAVGLEGIAQYF.